The rows below give T cell receptor beta chains drawn from one sample of a study of T-cell reconstitution after alpha-beta-depleted transplantation in children. Via MiXCR, TCRdb re-called the PCR reads, giving one row per CDR3 protein. This table has a few hundred thousand distinct CDR3 sequences, roughly 30% appearing once. Source: PBMCs, taken before TCRalphabeta/CD19-depleted stem cell transplant. These receptors all stem from a boy younger than two with Wiskott-Aldrich syndrome, due to receive a stem cell transplant. The CDR3 runs from the conserved cysteine through the conserved F or W. The order of the fields is clone size, J gene, D gene, V gene, CDR3 protein, CDR3 DNA. A D gene is named only where the DNA matches it firmly. Where a row states a size, it is once, few, many or the class of an expanded clone; other rows omit it.

few | TRBJ2-3 | - | TRBV12-3/TRBV12-4 | CASRRVSTDTQYF | TGTGCCAGCAGGAGGGTTAGTACAGATACGCAGTATTTT
- | TRBJ1-2 | TRBD1 | TRBV20-1 | CSASDRVNGYTF | TGCAGTGCTAGTGACAGGGTTAATGGCTACACCTTC
- | TRBJ2-1 | TRBD2 | TRBV20-1 | CSARVASGTAYNEQFF | TGCAGTGCTAGAGTAGCTAGCGGGACCGCCTACAATGAGCAGTTCTTC
- | TRBJ2-3 | TRBD2 | TRBV5-1 | CASSWRLADTDTQYF | TGCGCCAGCAGCTGGAGACTAGCGGACACAGATACGCAGTATTTT
- | TRBJ2-3 | - | TRBV11-2 | CASSLPSRGGLTKPQYF | TGTGCCAGCAGCTTACCATCGAGAGGCGGGCTGACTAAGCCGCAGTATTTT
- | TRBJ2-7 | TRBD2 | TRBV2 | CAIWTSGTYEQYF | TGTGCCATCTGGACTAGCGGAACCTACGAGCAGTACTTC
- | TRBJ2-5 | - | TRBV5-1 | CASSLGSPQGETQYF | TGCGCCAGCAGCTTGGGGTCTCCCCAAGGGGAGACCCAGTACTTC
- | TRBJ2-1 | TRBD2 | TRBV5-1 | CASTTSGRHNEQFF | TGCGCCAGCACGACTAGCGGGAGACACAATGAGCAGTTCTTC
few | TRBJ2-7 | TRBD1 | TRBV9 | CASSVAMRQGACYEQYF | TGTGCCAGCAGCGTAGCCATGAGACAGGGGGCTTGCTACGAGCAGTACTTC
- | TRBJ1-2 | TRBD1 | TRBV12-3/TRBV12-4 | CASSLQGALGYTF | TGTGCCAGCAGTCTGCAGGGGGCGCTGGGCTACACCTTC
few | TRBJ2-7 | - | TRBV6-1 | CASSEVQGRRSSYEQYF | TGTGCCAGCAGTGAAGTTCAAGGCCGAAGGAGCTCCTACGAGCAGTACTTC
- | TRBJ1-2 | TRBD1 | TRBV5-1 | CASSLTPETGALYGYTF | TGCGCCAGCAGCTTGACCCCTGAGACAGGGGCCCTCTATGGCTACACCTTC
- | TRBJ1-5 | TRBD1 | TRBV5-1 | CASSDGQGQPQHF | TGCGCCAGCAGCGACGGACAGGGTCAGCCCCAGCATTTT
- | TRBJ2-3 | - | TRBV5-1 | CASSLGSPTDTQYF | TGCGCCAGCAGCTTGGGGTCACCCACAGATACGCAGTATTTT
few | TRBJ2-2 | - | TRBV20-1 | CSASRSGRTGELFF | TGCAGTGCTAGTAGGTCAGGGCGAACCGGGGAGCTGTTTTTT
- | TRBJ2-1 | - | TRBV20-1 | CSAIPSGPTNEQFF | TGCAGTGCTATCCCTTCCGGGCCTACGAATGAGCAGTTCTTC
- | TRBJ1-1 | TRBD1 | TRBV5-1 | CASSRIGQGGTEAFF | TGCGCCAGCAGCCGAATTGGACAGGGTGGCACTGAAGCTTTCTTT
few | TRBJ2-1 | - | TRBV5-1 | CASSLGSGGADYNEQFF | TGCGCCAGCAGCTTGGGTTCGGGTGGCGCTGATTACAATGAGCAGTTCTTC
- | TRBJ2-5 | - | TRBV5-5 | CASSFRSGLETQYF | TGTGCCAGCAGCTTCAGGTCCGGTTTGGAGACCCAGTACTTC
few | TRBJ2-1 | - | TRBV20-1 | CSASPTVSSYNEQFF | TGCAGTGCCTCGCCCACGGTTAGCTCCTACAATGAGCAGTTCTTC
few | TRBJ2-1 | - | TRBV5-1 | CASSLRTTSAYNEQFF | TGCGCCAGCAGCCTAAGGACCACAAGCGCCTACAATGAGCAGTTCTTC
few | TRBJ2-2 | - | TRBV5-1 | CASSFNFAGELFF | TGCGCCAGCAGCTTTAATTTCGCCGGGGAGCTGTTTTTT